This T cell receptor (beta chain) was sequenced during a study of control samples from healthy donors and cancer patients. The V gene end was trimmed by 5 bases and the J gene end by 2 bases; junction bases not matched to a gene: 3. The CDR3 extends over 14 amino acids. Per the germline V gene, CDR1 is ENHRY and CDR2 is SYGVKD. Method: immunoSEQ multiplex PCR; TCRdb's copy keeps in-frame clones and lacks some. The top ten clones hold less than 1.6% of a sample with some 150,000 clones, about nine tenths of them seen once. J is TRBJ1-1 and V is TRBV10-3; 9 positions match TRBD1. This clonotype originated in a young woman in good health. Sequenced material: blood. CDR3 DNA: TGTGCCATCAGTAGGGGACAGGGCAACACTGAAGCTTTCTTT. Its protein product is CAISRGQGNTEAFF.